Reported below is one T cell receptor beta chain. Its specificity is not known. This entry belongs to a study of cytomegalovirus exposure and HLA in healthy donors. Across the study: A prior study identified over 100 million unique TCR beta sequences from about 179 million T cells. Broader study findings: The study listed under 200 cytomegalovirus-associated TCR beta chains. In a later analysis, DRB1 alleles had the most associated TCRs; HLA-C alleles the fewest. Being indistinguishable, some V segments were excluded, TRBV6-2 and TRBV6-3 among them.

This CDR3 spans 13 amino acids. V lost 2 bases and J 5 bases, leaving 9 bases between the germline ends. The germline gives CDR1 MDHEN, CDR2 SYDVKM. Primers for the PCR totalled 60 Vbeta and 13 Jbeta. The table came from immunoSEQ multiplex PCR; TCRdb's copy has only in-frame clones and leaves some out. This sample carries 65,000 to 85,000 clones, 65% to 85% of them seen once, and the ten largest clones take about 2.4%. Sequencing used PBMCs. The rearrangement uses TRBV28 and TRBJ1-1, with D maybe TRBD1 (5 bases). The receptor was isolated from a woman aged 50 to 60 in good health and CMV-seronegative. The CDR3 nucleotides are TGTGCCAGCAGTTTAGCAGGGATGACTGAAGCTTTCTTT. Translation gives CASSLAGMTEAFF.